This T cell receptor (beta chain) stems from a study of blood T cell repertoires in COVID-19. Study as a whole: Italy, Spain and the United States were the sources of the convalescent and acute COVID-19 samples.

Assay: immunoSEQ multiplex PCR; the TCRdb copy retains only in-frame clones and omits some. The sample lists under 150,000 clones, 75% to 90% occurring once. The source material was peripheral blood. This sequence was found in a woman aged 55-69 years with active COVID-19.

CDR3 sequence (DNA): TGTGCCACTACGCAGGGGGGCCCAGGGACCCAGTACTTC. It is translated as CATTQGGPGTQYF. The chain uses TRBV19 and TRBJ2-5, with a possible D match to TRBD1 (7 bases). The germline gives CDR1 LNHDA, CDR2 SQIVND (reference sequence). V lost 10 bases to trimming and J lost 7 bases, with 19 bases between them. CDR3 length equals 13 residues.